This TCR beta chain was profiled in a study of breast tumors, draining lymph nodes, adjacent tissues. Study outcomes and limitations: Tumor TCR diversity was below lymph nodes but above nontumor tissue. The lymph node origin of tumor T cells was framed as consistent with a hypothesis, not demonstrated. Luminal-like breast cancer showed significantly higher tumor–nontumor repertoire similarity than basal-like.

TCRdb reprocessed the multiplex PCR reads via MiXCR and lists one record per CDR3 protein. The table lists nearly 200,000 distinct CDR3 sequences, 25% to 40% of them singletons. For this clonotype: No antigen is known for it. A read error may be the cause here, since a much bigger clone is one base away.

Breast cancer patients provided tissue from their axillary draining lymph nodes. The CDR3 runs to 15 residues. Sequenced input: axillary lymph node tissue. The chain is built from TRBV12-1 and TRBJ1-6. TRBV12-1 constitutes a pseudogene. This clonotype was sampled from a female donor with breast cancer. Some clones in this sample may be carry-over from other donors' samples. The CDR3 DNA reads TGTGCCAGCAGCTTATGGGACAACTTTAGTTCACCCCTCCACTTT. Translation: CASSLWDNFSSPLHF.